This TCR beta chain was recovered during a study of shared clonotypes between healthy human individuals. Every immunoSEQ plate was one replicate of a subset's evenly spread DNA. Profiling relied on immunoSEQ multiplex PCR, and the TCRdb table lists in-frame clones only, not all of them. The table shows millions of clones, with around 96% occurring only once. J was trimmed by 0 bases and V by 11 bases; bases with no gene match: 8. The CDR3 length is 16 residues. Germline-derived CDR1 and CDR2 are ENHRY and SYGVKD. Naive CD8 cells were CD45RO-negative, positively selected for CCR7, excluding terminally differentiated effector memory CD45RA+ cells.

The rearrangement uses TRBV10-3 and TRBJ2-6; 9 nucleotides match TRBD2. The receptor comes from a man between 18 and 29 years old in good health. Specimen: naive CD8+ T cells sorted from blood. In nucleotides, the CDR3 is TGTGCCGTCCAATTAGCGGGAGACTCTGGGGCCAACGTCCTGACTTTC. Translation gives CAVQLAGDSGANVLTF.